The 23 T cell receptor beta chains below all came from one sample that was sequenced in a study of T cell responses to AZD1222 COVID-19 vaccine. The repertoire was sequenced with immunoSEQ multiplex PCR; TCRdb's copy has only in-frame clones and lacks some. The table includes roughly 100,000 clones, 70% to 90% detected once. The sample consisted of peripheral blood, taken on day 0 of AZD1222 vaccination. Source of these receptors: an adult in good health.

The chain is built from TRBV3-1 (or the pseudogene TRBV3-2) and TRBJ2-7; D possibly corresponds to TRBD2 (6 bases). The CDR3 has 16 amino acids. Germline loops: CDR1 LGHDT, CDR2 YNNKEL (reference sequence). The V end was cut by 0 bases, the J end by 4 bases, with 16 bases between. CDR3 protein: CASSQDPGTHFYEQYF. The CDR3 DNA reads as TGTGCCAGCAGCCAAGATCCGGGGACTCACTTTTACGAGCAGTACTTC.

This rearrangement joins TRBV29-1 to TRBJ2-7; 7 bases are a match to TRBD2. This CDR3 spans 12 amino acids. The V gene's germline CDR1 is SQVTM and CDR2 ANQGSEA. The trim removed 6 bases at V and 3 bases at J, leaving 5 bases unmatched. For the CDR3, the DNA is TGCAGCGTCCCCGGACTAGACTACGAGCAGTACTTC. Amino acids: CSVPGLDYEQYF.

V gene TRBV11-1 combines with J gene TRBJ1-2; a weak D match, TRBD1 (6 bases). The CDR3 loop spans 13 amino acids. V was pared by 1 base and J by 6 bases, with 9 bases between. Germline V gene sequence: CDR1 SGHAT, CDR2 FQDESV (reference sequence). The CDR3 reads CASSLVQGDGYTF. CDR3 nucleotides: TGTGCCAGCAGCTTAGTACAGGGTGATGGCTACACCTTC.

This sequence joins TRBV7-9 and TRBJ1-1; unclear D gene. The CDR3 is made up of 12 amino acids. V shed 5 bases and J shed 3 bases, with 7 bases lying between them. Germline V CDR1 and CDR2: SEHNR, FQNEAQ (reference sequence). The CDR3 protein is CASSQRDTEAFF. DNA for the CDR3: TGTGCCAGCAGCCAACGGGACACTGAAGCTTTCTTT.

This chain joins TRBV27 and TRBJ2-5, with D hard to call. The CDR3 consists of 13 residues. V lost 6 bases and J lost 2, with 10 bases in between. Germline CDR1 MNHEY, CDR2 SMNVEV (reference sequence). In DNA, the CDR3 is TGTGCCAGCAGACCACTTGGGCAAGAGACCCAGTACTTC. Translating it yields CASRPLGQETQYF.

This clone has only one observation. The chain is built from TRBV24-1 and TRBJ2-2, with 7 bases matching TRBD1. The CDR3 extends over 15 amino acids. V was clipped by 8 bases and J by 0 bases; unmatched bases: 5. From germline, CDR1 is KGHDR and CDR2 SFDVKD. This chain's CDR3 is CATKTGTANTGELFF. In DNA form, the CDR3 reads TGTGCCACCAAAACCGGGACAGCGAACACCGGGGAGCTGTTTTTT.

CDR3 loop: CASSLDRSSYNSPLHF. The CDR3 bases are TGCGCCAGCAGCTTGGACAGGAGCTCCTATAATTCACCCCTCCACTTT. The chain couples TRBV5-1 to TRBJ1-6, with D possibly being TRBD1 (5 bases). The length of the CDR3 is 16 residues. The germline gives CDR1 SGHRS, CDR2 YFSETQ. The V end lost 0 bases, the J end lost 0 bases, and 7 bases lay between the germline ends.

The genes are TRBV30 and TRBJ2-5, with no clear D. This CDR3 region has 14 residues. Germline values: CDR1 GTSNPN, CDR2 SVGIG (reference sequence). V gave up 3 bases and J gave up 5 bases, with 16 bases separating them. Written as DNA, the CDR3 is TGTGCCTGGAGGGTCCCCACCAATGTGGAGACCCAGTACTTC. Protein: CAWRVPTNVETQYF.

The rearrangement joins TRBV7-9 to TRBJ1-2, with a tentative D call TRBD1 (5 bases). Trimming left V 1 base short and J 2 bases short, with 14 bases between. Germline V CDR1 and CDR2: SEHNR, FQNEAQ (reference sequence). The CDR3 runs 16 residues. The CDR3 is CASSLDQTTVNYGYTF. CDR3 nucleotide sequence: TGTGCCAGCAGCTTAGACCAGACGACAGTCAACTATGGCTACACCTTC.

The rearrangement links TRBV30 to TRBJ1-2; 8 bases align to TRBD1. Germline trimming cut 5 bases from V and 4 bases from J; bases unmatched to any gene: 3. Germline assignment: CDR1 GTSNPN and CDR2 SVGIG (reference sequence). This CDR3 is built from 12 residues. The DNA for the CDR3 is TGTGCCTGGGGTGGACAGGGCTATGGCTACACCTTC. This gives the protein CAWGGQGYGYTF.

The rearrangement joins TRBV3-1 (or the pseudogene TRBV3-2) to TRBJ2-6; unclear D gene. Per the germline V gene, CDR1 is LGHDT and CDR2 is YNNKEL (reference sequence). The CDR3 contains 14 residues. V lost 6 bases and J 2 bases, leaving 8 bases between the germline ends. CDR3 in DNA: TGTGCCAGCAGTCCCTTTCCTGGGGCCAACGTCCTGACTTTC. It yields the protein CASSPFPGANVLTF.

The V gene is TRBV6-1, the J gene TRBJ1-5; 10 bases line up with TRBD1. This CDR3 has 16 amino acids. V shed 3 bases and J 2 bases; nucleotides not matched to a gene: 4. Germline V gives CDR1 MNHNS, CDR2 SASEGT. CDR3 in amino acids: CASSEVGTGGNQPQHF. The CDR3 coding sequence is TGTGCCAGCAGTGAGGTTGGGACAGGGGGCAATCAGCCCCAGCATTTT.

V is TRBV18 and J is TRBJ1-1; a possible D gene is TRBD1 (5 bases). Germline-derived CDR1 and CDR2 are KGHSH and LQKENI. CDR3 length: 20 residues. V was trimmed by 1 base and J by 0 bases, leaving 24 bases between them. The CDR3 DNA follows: TGTGCCAGCTCACCACTCCGTAGGGGCAGCTCTCTTACAATGAACACTGAAGCTTTCTTT. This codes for CASSPLRRGSSLTMNTEAFF.

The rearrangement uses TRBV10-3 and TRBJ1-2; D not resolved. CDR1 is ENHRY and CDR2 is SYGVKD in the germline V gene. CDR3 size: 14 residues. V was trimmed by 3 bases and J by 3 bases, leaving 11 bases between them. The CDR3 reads CAISDSARDYGYTF. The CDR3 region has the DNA TGTGCCATCAGTGACTCGGCAAGGGACTATGGCTACACCTTC.

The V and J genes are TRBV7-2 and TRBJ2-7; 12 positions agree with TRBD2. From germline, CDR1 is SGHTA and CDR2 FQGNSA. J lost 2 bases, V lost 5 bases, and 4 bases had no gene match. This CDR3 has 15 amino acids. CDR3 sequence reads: CASSPRLAGAYEQYF. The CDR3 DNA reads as TGTGCCAGCAGCCCCCGACTAGCGGGGGCCTACGAGCAGTACTTC.

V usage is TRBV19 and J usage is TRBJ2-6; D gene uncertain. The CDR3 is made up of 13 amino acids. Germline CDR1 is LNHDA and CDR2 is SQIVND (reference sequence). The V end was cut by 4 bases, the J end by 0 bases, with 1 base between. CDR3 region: CASSNSGANVLTF. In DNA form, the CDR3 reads TGTGCCAGTAGTAACTCTGGGGCCAACGTCCTGACTTTC.

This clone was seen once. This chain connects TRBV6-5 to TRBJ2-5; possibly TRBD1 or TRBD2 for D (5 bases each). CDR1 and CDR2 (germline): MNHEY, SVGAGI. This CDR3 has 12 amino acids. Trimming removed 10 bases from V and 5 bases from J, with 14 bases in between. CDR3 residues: CATGDAGETQYF. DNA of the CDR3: TGTGCCACCGGGGACGCCGGGGAGACCCAGTACTTC.

Here the CDR3 reads CASSLPGLAPYEQYF. Written as DNA, the CDR3 is TGCGCCAGCAGTCTCCCGGGACTAGCGCCGTACGAGCAGTACTTC. The chain carries TRBV23-1 and TRBJ2-7; 10 bases are a match to TRBD2. TRBV23-1 is marked as an open reading frame, function uncertain. With 4 bases clipped from V and 4 bases from J, the junction kept 7 bases outside the gene matches. The CDR3 spans 15 residues.

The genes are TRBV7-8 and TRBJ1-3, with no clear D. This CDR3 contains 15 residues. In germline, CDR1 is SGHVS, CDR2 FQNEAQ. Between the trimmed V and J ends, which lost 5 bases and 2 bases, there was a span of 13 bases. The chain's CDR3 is CASSPSTGTGNTIYF. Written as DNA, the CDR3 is TGTGCCAGCAGCCCTTCTACCGGGACTGGAAACACCATATATTTT.

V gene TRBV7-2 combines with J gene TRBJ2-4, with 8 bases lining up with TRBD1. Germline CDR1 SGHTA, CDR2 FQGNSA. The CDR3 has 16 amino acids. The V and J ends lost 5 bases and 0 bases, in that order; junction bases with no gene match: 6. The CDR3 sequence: CASSSRGPVAKNIQYF. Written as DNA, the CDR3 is TGTGCCAGCAGCAGCAGGGGGCCCGTAGCCAAAAACATTCAGTACTTC.

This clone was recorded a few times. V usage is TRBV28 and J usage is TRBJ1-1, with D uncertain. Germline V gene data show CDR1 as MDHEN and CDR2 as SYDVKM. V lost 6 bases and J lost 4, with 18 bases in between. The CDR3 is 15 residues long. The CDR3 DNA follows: TGTGCCAGCAGACTCTCAAGCGGGTCGAGCACTGAAGCTTTCTTT. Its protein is CASRLSSGSSTEAFF.

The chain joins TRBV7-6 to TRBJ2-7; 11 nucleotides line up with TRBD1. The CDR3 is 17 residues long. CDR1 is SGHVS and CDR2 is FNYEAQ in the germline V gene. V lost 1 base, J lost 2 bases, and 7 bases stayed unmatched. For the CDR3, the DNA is TGTGCCAGCAGCTTAGATCTTGGGACAGGGGGAACCTACGAGCAGTACTTC. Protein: CASSLDLGTGGTYEQYF.

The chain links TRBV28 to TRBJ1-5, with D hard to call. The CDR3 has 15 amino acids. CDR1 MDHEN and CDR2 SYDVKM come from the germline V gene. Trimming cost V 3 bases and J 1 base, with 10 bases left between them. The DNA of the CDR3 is TGTGCCAGCAGTTTCCCCCCAATGAGCAATCAGCCCCAGCATTTT. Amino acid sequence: CASSFPPMSNQPQHF.